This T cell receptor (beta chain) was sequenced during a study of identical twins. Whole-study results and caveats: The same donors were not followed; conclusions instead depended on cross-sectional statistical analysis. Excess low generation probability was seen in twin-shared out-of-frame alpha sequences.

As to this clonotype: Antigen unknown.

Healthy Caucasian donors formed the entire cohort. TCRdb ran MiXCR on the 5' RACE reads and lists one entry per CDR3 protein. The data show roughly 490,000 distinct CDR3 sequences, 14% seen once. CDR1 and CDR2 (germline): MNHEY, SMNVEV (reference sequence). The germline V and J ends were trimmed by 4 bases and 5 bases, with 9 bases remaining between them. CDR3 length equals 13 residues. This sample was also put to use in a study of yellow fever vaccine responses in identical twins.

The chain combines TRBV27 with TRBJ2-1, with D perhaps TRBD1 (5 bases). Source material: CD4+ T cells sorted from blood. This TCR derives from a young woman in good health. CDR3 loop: CASSSNRNNEQFF. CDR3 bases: TGTGCCAGCAGTTCGAACAGGAACAATGAGCAGTTCTTC.